The present T cell receptor (beta chain) was sequenced within a study of CXCR3-negative and CXCR3-positive naive CD8 T cells. Findings and caveats of the study: CXCR3 levels fell partly with cryopreservation; most assays relied on fresh PBMCs. A higher hydrophobicity marked the TRB CDR3s of CXCR3-positive naive cells versus CXCR3-negative naive cells. The study found comparably high diversity in both naive subsets and much lower diversity in memory CD8+ cells.

On this clonotype: The antigen remains undetermined.

This CDR3 spans 15 amino acids. Germline V gene sequence: CDR1 SEHNR, CDR2 FQNEAQ (reference sequence). With UMI labels, 5' RACE was used to prepare the TRB cDNA libraries. Following a re-call of the 5' RACE reads, TCRdb has one entry per CDR3 protein and lacks DNA. In total, the table holds approximately 90,000 distinct CDR3 sequences. Subsets of CD8+ T cells were each sorted in triplicate at approximately 300,000 cells apiece. Identification of naive CD8+ T cells rested on CD45RO-CCR7+CD27+CD95- status. The V and J genes are TRBV7-9 and TRBJ2-7; TCRdb selects TRBD2, and the lack of DNA leaves this call unchecked. Sequencing input: naive CXCR3+ CD8+ T cells from blood. Subset here: CD45RO-CCR7+CD27+CD95- naive CD8+ T cells expressing CXCR3 (TNR3+). This sequence originates from a human donor in good health. Some clones in this sample may be carry-over from other donors' samples. The CDR3 region is CASSWRAGGPYEQYF.